This T cell receptor (beta chain) originates from a study of T cells in Graves' hyperthyroidism and ophthalmopathy. Amplified regions were TCR beta CDR3 sequences from RNA transcripts. The TCR CDR3 was amplified in a first-round RT-PCR using the HTBI primer set. TCRdb redid the calling of the multiplex PCR reads with MiXCR, one entry per CDR3 protein. The sample holds 380,000 or so distinct CDR3 sequences, about 15% seen once. This clonotype was counted at least ten times. Its target is not known. The study's findings and limits: In blood, most of the thyroid clonotypes expanded above 0.001 were also present.

The CDR3 spans 12 residues. CDR1 is SGHAT and CDR2 is FQNNGV in the germline V gene. V dropped 6 bases and J dropped 13 bases, with 18 bases sitting between them. Patients aged 18 to 65 had newly diagnosed hyperthyroidism lasting under 2 months. The receptor's source is a young woman with Graves' hyperthyroidism. The rearrangement uses TRBV11-2 and TRBJ2-5, with TRBD2 as a possible D gene (7 bases). The sequencing input was blood. The CDR3 here is CASSRKRGQGYF. For the CDR3, the DNA is TGTGCCAGCAGTCGTAAGCGGGGACAAGGGTACTTC.